This is a list of T cell receptor beta chains from one sample in a study of regulatory T cells in long-lasting Graves disease. TCRdb reprocessed the multiplex PCR reads via MiXCR and lists one record per CDR3 protein. The sample lists 600,000 to 850,000 distinct CDR3 sequences, roughly 30% occurring once. The sample in question was peripheral blood mononuclear cells (PBMCs), obtained when the disease was refractory, from a patient treated with antithyroid drugs. Source of these receptors: a female donor with Graves disease. Both conserved end residues are part of each CDR3. D genes are given only for firm matches. Size is omitted from some rows. Given values are once, few, many or a class for expanded clones.

TRBJ2-7	many	-	13	TRBV7-2	CASSLGRRDEQYF	TGTGCCAGCAGCTTAGGACGGCGGGACGAGCAGTACTTC
TRBJ1-5	-	TRBD1	14	TRBV6-4	CASRGRGHGQPQHF	TGTGCCAGTCGAGGAAGGGGGCATGGGCAGCCCCAGCATTTT
TRBJ2-5	many	-	12	TRBV20-1	CSARSLQETQYF	TGCAGTGCTAGAAGCTTACAAGAGACCCAGTACTTC
TRBJ2-7	-	TRBD2	16	TRBV20-1	CSASHLGLAGNYEQYF	TGCAGTGCTAGCCACTTGGGACTAGCGGGAAACTACGAGCAGTACTTC
TRBJ1-1	-	-	16	TRBV6-1	CASSPGDRGLNTEAFF	TGTGCCAGCAGTCCCGGGGATCGGGGGTTGAACACTGAAGCTTTCTTT
TRBJ1-5	-	-	14	TRBV20-1	CSARDGGPLRPQHF	TGCAGTGCTAGAGATGGAGGACCGTTAAGGCCCCAGCATTTT
TRBJ2-5	-	TRBD2	16	TRBV7-3	CASSAGLAGDQETQYF	TGTGCCAGCAGCGCGGGACTAGCGGGAGACCAAGAGACCCAGTACTTC
TRBJ2-7	few	TRBD2	14	TRBV10-2	CASRSGRGSYEQYF	TGCGCCAGCAGAAGCGGGAGGGGCTCCTACGAGCAGTACTTC
TRBJ2-7	many	-	16	TRBV2	CASSEIGETFNTKQYF	TGTGCCAGCAGTGAAATAGGGGAAACATTCAATACGAAGCAGTACTTC
TRBJ2-7	few	-	13	TRBV6-1	CASSRRGGYEQYF	TGTGCCAGCAGTAGGAGGGGGGGTTACGAGCAGTACTTC
TRBJ2-7	-	TRBD2	16	TRBV30	CAWSPRGSPAPHEQYF	TGTGCCTGGAGTCCCCGCGGGAGCCCCGCACCCCACGAGCAGTACTTC
TRBJ2-3	-	-	14	TRBV5-1	CASSSTASTDTQYF	TGCGCCAGCAGCTCGACAGCTAGCACAGATACGCAGTATTTT
TRBJ2-7	many	-	15	TRBV12-3/TRBV12-4	CASSPLGKGSYEQYF	TGTGCCAGCAGCCCCTTGGGCAAGGGTTCCTACGAGCAGTACTTC
TRBJ1-4	-	TRBD1	18	TRBV7-9	CASSSRDRGRSTNEKLFF	TGTGCCAGCAGCTCCCGGGACAGGGGGCGATCAACTAATGAAAAACTGTTTTTT
TRBJ1-2	few	-	14	TRBV24-1	CATSDFPLNYGYTF	TGTGCCACCAGTGATTTTCCACTGAACTATGGCTACACCTTC
TRBJ1-2	few	-	15	TRBV5-5	CASNDQNRHGYGYTF	TGTGCCAGCAACGACCAGAACCGACACGGGTATGGCTACACCTTC
TRBJ1-2	few	TRBD1	14	TRBV29-1	CSVAKEQGARGYTF	TGCAGCGTTGCAAAGGAACAGGGGGCGCGCGGCTACACCTTC
TRBJ2-2	few	-	16	TRBV3-1	CASSQGAAYSTGELFF	TGTGCCAGCAGCCAAGGCGCGGCATACTCAACCGGGGAGCTGTTTTTT
TRBJ1-4	-	-	15	TRBV12-3/TRBV12-4	CASSLGQALGEKLFF	TGTGCCAGCAGTTTAGGACAGGCTCTAGGGGAAAAACTGTTTTTT
TRBJ2-7	few	TRBD2	15	TRBV10-3	CAITRGLDTSYEQYF	TGTGCCATCACGAGGGGACTAGATACCTCCTACGAGCAGTACTTC
TRBJ1-6	-	TRBD1	15	TRBV14	CASSQFDRANSPLHF	TGTGCCAGCAGCCAATTCGACAGGGCCAATTCACCCCTCCACTTT
TRBJ1-5	-	TRBD1	14	TRBV6-5	CASSYGTGDQPQHF	TGTGCCAGCAGTTACGGGACAGGGGATCAGCCCCAGCATTTT
TRBJ1-2	-	-	12	TRBV29-1	CSVELTHGGYTF	TGCAGCGTTGAATTGACTCACGGTGGCTACACCTTC
TRBJ1-5	-	-	14	TRBV19	CASTTEFPNQPQHF	TGTGCCAGTACCACAGAATTTCCCAATCAGCCCCAGCATTTT
TRBJ2-2	-	TRBD1	15	TRBV6-2/TRBV6-3	CASRPDRASTGELFF	TGTGCCAGCAGACCGGACAGGGCCTCCACCGGGGAGCTGTTTTTT